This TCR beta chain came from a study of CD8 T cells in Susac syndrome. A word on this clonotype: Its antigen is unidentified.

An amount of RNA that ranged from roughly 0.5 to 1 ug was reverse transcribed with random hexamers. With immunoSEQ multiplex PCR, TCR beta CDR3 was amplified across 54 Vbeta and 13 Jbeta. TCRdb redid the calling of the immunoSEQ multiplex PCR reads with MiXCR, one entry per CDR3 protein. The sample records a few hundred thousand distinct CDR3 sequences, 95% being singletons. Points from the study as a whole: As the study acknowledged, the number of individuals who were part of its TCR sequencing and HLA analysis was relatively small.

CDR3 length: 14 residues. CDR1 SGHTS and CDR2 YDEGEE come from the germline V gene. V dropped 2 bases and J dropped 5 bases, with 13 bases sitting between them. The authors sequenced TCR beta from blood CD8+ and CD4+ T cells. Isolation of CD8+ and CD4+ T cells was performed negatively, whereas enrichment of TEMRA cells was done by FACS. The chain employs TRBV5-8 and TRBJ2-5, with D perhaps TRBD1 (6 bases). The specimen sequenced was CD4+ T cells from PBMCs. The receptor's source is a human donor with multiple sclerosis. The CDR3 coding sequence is TGTGCCAGCAGCTTTAGCAGGGGCGGCGAGACCCAGTACTTC. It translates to CASSFSRGGETQYF.